This T cell receptor (beta chain) was documented in a study of a mutant IDH1 vaccine in newly diagnosed glioma. Overall study: Eight vaccinations went to patients in weeks 1, 3, 5, 7, 11, 15, 19, 23. Vaccination was launched 4-6 weeks after radiotherapy alone, or with temozolomide cycles. Earlier treatment was radiotherapy, temozolomide, or both, with most getting both.

The CDR3 extends over 16 amino acids. The V and J ends lost 1 base and 1 base respectively, with 14 bases between them. Germline-derived CDR1 and CDR2 are SGDLS and YYNGEE. Sequencing used immunoSEQ multiplex PCR; TCRdb keeps in-frame clones, though not all of them. The sample lists about 58,000 clones, around 80% occurring once. Sample time point: week 5, during vaccination. Every single dose of the vaccine, 300 ug of mutant IDH1 20-mer peptide, came with topical imiquimod. By its share, this clone is medium-sized. Antigen specificity is unknown. The sequence was collected from a woman aged 50 to 60 with glioma. Sequences were derived from PBMCs, sampled from a glioma patient whose treatment included an IDH1 peptide vaccine. The V and J genes are TRBV9 and TRBJ1-1, with unresolved D. DNA for the CDR3: TGTGCCAGCAGCGTAAGCCCAAAATTAACGAACACTGAAGCTTTCTTT. Translated, it gives CASSVSPKLTNTEAFF.